Following are 13 T cell receptor beta chains from one sample sequenced in a study of molecular identifiers for immune sequencing clone quantification (dated by TCRdb to the late 2010s). Library preparation employed PCR. The listed sequencing device is NextSeq 500. TCRdb trimmed public reads at Q25 via fastp, called clones via MiXCR and kept in-frame beta chains. Each entry is one CDR3 protein sequence, shown with its most common DNA and genes. This sample comprises approximately 500,000 distinct CDR3 sequences, less than 30% of them detected only once. Around 0.8% of the sample comes from the top ten. Sequenced: naive CD8+ T cells from blood, with Jurkat cell RNA spiked in. This specimen's cell subset or site label, interpreted: FACS-sorted CD8+CD4-CCR7+CD45RA+ naive T cells. The receptors were gathered from a human donor in good health. Some libraries in this study had Jurkat cell RNA spiked in.

This chain joins TRBV28 and TRBJ2-7; 11 bases map to TRBD1. The CDR3 spans 14 residues. The V and J ends lost 4 bases and 8 bases, in that order; junction bases with no gene match: 7. Germline CDR1 and CDR2: MDHEN and SYDVKM. In nucleotides, the CDR3 is TGTGCCAGCAGTTCCGGGACAGGGGGGTACAAGCAGTACTTC. Translating it yields CASSSGTGGYKQYF.

Only a few counts were recorded for this clonotype. The chain carries TRBV6-5 and TRBJ2-1; TRBD2 matches 13 bases. CDR1 and CDR2 (germline): MNHEY, SVGAGI. This CDR3 is built from 13 residues. The V and J ends lost 6 bases and 9 bases, in that order; junction bases with no gene match: 2. Written as DNA, the CDR3 is TGTGCCAGCAGCGGACTAGCGGGAGTTGAGCAGTTCTTC. Translated: CASSGLAGVEQFF.

This clonotype was detected a few times. The junction and the germline gene differ at one end; a read error may be behind it. The V gene is TRBV19, the J gene TRBJ1-4, with 10 bases fitting TRBD1. CDR3 length equals 11 residues. CDR1 LNHDA and CDR2 SQIVND come from the germline V gene (reference sequence). CDR3 bases: TGTGCCAGTAGTGCGGGGACAGGGGTTGTTTTT. Its protein product is CASSAGTGVVF. The full variable domain, with the rest looked up from reference TRBV19 and TRBJ1-4, is DGGITQSPKYLFRKEGQNVTLSCEQNLNHDAMYWYRQDPGQGLRLIYYSQIVNDFQKGDIAEGYSVSREKKESFPLTVTSAQKNPTAFYLCASSAGTGVVFGSGTQLSVL.

In this sample, this clonotype turned up a few times. This sequence joins TRBV5-1 and TRBJ2-7; possibly TRBD2 for D (5 bases). The germline CDR1 and CDR2 sequences are SGHRS and YFSETQ. The CDR3 is 15 amino acids. Trimming left V 0 bases short and J 5 bases short, with 15 bases between. In DNA, the CDR3 is TGCGCCAGCAGCTTGGCACTAGGTCGACATCACGAGCAGTACTTC. This codes for CASSLALGRHHEQYF. Filled out from reference TRBV5-1 and TRBJ2-7, the complete variable domain reads KAGVTQTPRYLIKTRGQQVTLSCSPISGHRSVSWYQQTPGQGLQFLFEYFSETQRNKGNFPGRFSGRQFSNSRSEMNVSTLELGDSALYLCASSLALGRHHEQYFGPGTRLTVT.

The chain couples TRBV7-9 to TRBJ2-2, with 10 bases fitting TRBD2. The CDR3 is made up of 16 amino acids. Germline V CDR1 and CDR2: SEHNR, FQNEAQ (reference sequence). The V segment lost 5 bases and the J segment 6 bases; nucleotides outside the gene matches: 9. The CDR3 sequence is CASSKVAGGPPGELFF. The DNA of the CDR3 is TGTGCCAGCAGCAAAGTAGCGGGGGGCCCTCCCGGGGAGCTGTTTTTT.

This clonotype was picked up many times. V usage is TRBV6-5 and J usage is TRBJ2-1; unclear D gene. With 1 base removed from V and 9 bases from J, the gap between germline ends came to 13 bases. Looked up from germline, CDR1 is MNHEY and CDR2 is SVGAGI. The CDR3 has 14 amino acids. CDR3 nucleotide sequence: TGTGCCAGCAGTTACTTCGGACCCCCCGGTGAGCAGTTCTTC. Protein: CASSYFGPPGEQFF.

This clonotype was observed a single time. The CDR3 is CASSLGAGGGDTQYF. In DNA, the CDR3 is TGTGCCAGCAGTTTAGGAGCGGGGGGCGGAGATACGCAGTATTTT. This chain connects TRBV27 to TRBJ2-3; 9 bases map to TRBD2. Germline values: CDR1 MNHEY, CDR2 SMNVEV (reference sequence). Germline trimming cut 2 bases from V and 5 bases from J; bases unmatched to any gene: 5. The CDR3 has 15 residues.

Ten or more counts support this clonotype. For the CDR3, the DNA is TGTGCCACCCTGGGGTCAGCTAGGTCCCAGCATTTT. This codes for CATLGSARSQHF. The rearrangement uses TRBV6-2 or TRBV6-3 and TRBJ1-5, with D unresolved. Per the germline V gene, CDR1 is MNHEY and CDR2 is SVGEGT. The CDR3 consists of 12 residues. V was cut by 10 bases and J by 11 bases, with 18 bases left in between.

With respect to this clonotype: Germline and junction disagree at one end, which may indicate a read error. The chain uses TRBV19 and TRBJ2-5; D unclear. The V gene's germline CDR1 is LNHDA and CDR2 SQIVND (reference sequence). The CDR3 runs 16 residues. CDR3 nucleotides: TGTGCCAGTAGTCCCCGTAATACGGAGTACCAAGAGACCCGGTACTTC. Translating gives CASSPRNTEYQETRYF.

A word on this clonotype: One end of the junction varies from germline; a read error may be responsible. V and J are TRBV13 and TRBJ2-6; 7 bases agree with TRBD1. CDR1 and CDR2 (germline): PRHDT, FYEKMQ (reference sequence). The CDR3 loop spans 17 amino acids. The DNA for the CDR3 is TGTGCCGGCAGCTTAGGGACAGTAAGGTTTGGGGCCAACGTCCTGACTTTC. It codes for CAGSLGTVRFGANVLTF.

This clonotype was detected many times. This chain uses TRBV19 with TRBJ1-5; D remains ambiguous. The CDR3 is 13 amino acids. The V gene's germline CDR1 is LNHDA and CDR2 SQIVND (reference sequence). The V gene lost 6 bases and the J gene lost 4 bases, with 10 bases spanning the gap. The CDR3 DNA reads as TGTGCCAGTAGCCCGGGATTTAATCAGCCCCAGCATTTT. Translating gives CASSPGFNQPQHF. The whole variable domain, remainder taken from reference TRBV19 and TRBJ1-5, is DGGITQSPKYLFRKEGQNVTLSCEQNLNHDAMYWYRQDPGQGLRLIYYSQIVNDFQKGDIAEGYSVSREKKESFPLTVTSAQKNPTAFYLCASSPGFNQPQHFGDGTRLSIL.

This clonotype was picked up a small number of times. This sequence joins TRBV5-3 and TRBJ2-7; D is perhaps TRBD1 (6 bases). TRBV5-3 is assigned to the ORF class and has an uncertain function. V dropped 8 bases and J dropped 1 base, with 22 bases sitting between them. The CDR3 loop spans 16 amino acids. CDR3 sequence: CASSPFPQGLSYEQYF. CDR3 DNA: TGTGCCAGCAGCCCCTTTCCGCAGGGGCTTTCCTACGAGCAGTACTTC.

For this clonotype: At one end the junction does not follow the germline gene, possibly because of a read error. The rearrangement links TRBV10-3 to TRBJ2-7; no reliable D call. The germline V gene has CDR1 ENHRY and CDR2 SYGVKD. This CDR3 region has 14 residues. The CDR3: CAITPSTETYGQYF. The DNA for the CDR3 is TGTGCCATCACTCCCAGTACAGAAACCTACGGGCAGTACTTC.